Listed below are T cell receptor beta chains from one sample, sequenced in a study of T cells in Graves' hyperthyroidism and ophthalmopathy. From the multiplex PCR reads, TCRdb called clonotypes with MiXCR, one entry per CDR3 protein. Here the sample spans 700,000 or so distinct CDR3 sequences, about a sixth being singletons. The sequenced material came from blood. Source of these receptors: a man aged 18 to 30 with Graves' hyperthyroidism. The CDR3 runs from the conserved cysteine through the conserved F or W. Fields, in order: J gene, D gene, V gene, clone size, CDR3 DNA, CDR3 protein. D genes are given only for firm matches. Clone size is shown for a subset of rows, as once, few, many or a class of expanded clone.

TRBJ1-6	NA	TRBV3-1	NA	TGTGCCAGCAGCCTCCAAAGGTCCGTTTCACCCCTCCACTTT	CASSLQRSVSPLHF
TRBJ2-7	TRBD1	TRBV9	few	TGTGCCAGCAGCGGTACAGGGGTGCCCGAGCAGTACTTC	CASSGTGVPEQYF
TRBJ2-7	TRBD2	TRBV6-1	NA	TGTGCCAGCAGTCCCCGGGGTAGCGGGACCTACGAGCAGTACTTC	CASSPRGSGTYEQYF
TRBJ2-1	TRBD2	TRBV6-2/TRBV6-3	many	TGTGCCATCGGGACTAGTGAATCCTACAATGAGCAGTTCTTC	CAIGTSESYNEQFF
TRBJ2-3	NA	TRBV28	many	TGTGCCAGCAGTTCTCCACAGGAAGATACGCAGTATTTT	CASSSPQEDTQYF
TRBJ1-5	NA	TRBV19	many	TGTGCCAGTACTCCCGGTGGGGGCCAGCCCCAGCATTTT	CASTPGGGQPQHF
TRBJ2-3	NA	TRBV5-5	once	TGTGCCAGCAGCTTTTTCCAGGCACTCACAGATACGCAGTATTTT	CASSFFQALTDTQYF
TRBJ2-7	NA	TRBV5-6	NA	TGTGCCAGCAGCTTTGATCAGACCTTCTACGAGCAGTACTTC	CASSFDQTFYEQYF
TRBJ2-2	TRBD2	TRBV6-1	few	TGTGCCAGCAAGCCACTAGCGGGAGGCGCCACCGGGGAGCTGTTTTTT	CASKPLAGGATGELFF
TRBJ1-2	NA	TRBV18	few	TGTGCCAGCTCACCACCTTCCTTACAGGGAGGAGAGGATGGCTACACCTTC	CASSPPSLQGGEDGYTF
TRBJ2-2	TRBD1	TRBV6-2/TRBV6-3	many	TGTGCCAGCAAAATCGCCGGGACAGGGGGCGCCGGGGAGCTGTTTTTT	CASKIAGTGGAGELFF
TRBJ1-2	TRBD1	TRBV7-2	NA	TGTGCCAGCAGCTTAGGGGGACAGGTCTTCTATGGCTACACCTTC	CASSLGGQVFYGYTF
TRBJ2-2	TRBD2	TRBV28	many	TGTGCCAGCAGCCTGACTAGCAGGACCGGGGAGCTGTTTTTT	CASSLTSRTGELFF
TRBJ2-3	TRBD2	TRBV5-1	once	TGCGCCAGCAGCCCTGCTAGGACTAGCGGGTTTACCTCTGGCACAGATACGCAGTATTTT	CASSPARTSGFTSGTDTQYF
TRBJ2-7	NA	TRBV20-1	many	TGCAGTGCTAGAGACCCCAGCGGTACCTACGAGCAGTACTTC	CSARDPSGTYEQYF
TRBJ2-1	NA	TRBV11-2	many	TGTGCCAGCAGCTCGTGGGTCAGGACTGACAATGAGCAGTTCTTC	CASSSWVRTDNEQFF
TRBJ1-2	NA	TRBV20-1	NA	TGCAGTGCTAGAGATCGGGTATCCAAAGGCTACACCTTC	CSARDRVSKGYTF
TRBJ2-1	TRBD1	TRBV27	many	TGTGCCAGCAACAACAGGGGGCTAGAGAGTAATGAGCAGTTCTTC	CASNNRGLESNEQFF
TRBJ1-6	TRBD1	TRBV18	few	TGTGCCAGCTCTCTCCGGGACAGGGAACCCCCCCTCCACTTT	CASSLRDREPPLHF
TRBJ2-1	TRBD1	TRBV30	many	TGTGCCTGTTTACCCGGGACAGGGGACTACAATGAGCAGTTCTTC	CACLPGTGDYNEQFF
TRBJ2-7	NA	TRBV15	NA	TGTGCCACCAGCAGAGATTTACTAGCAGATTACGAGCAGTACTTC	CATSRDLLADYEQYF
TRBJ2-1	NA	TRBV27	many	TGTGCCAGCAAGTCAAGCTCCTACAATGAGCAGTTCTTC	CASKSSSYNEQFF